This TCR beta chain was found in a study of neoadjuvant anti-PD-1 for oral cavity cancer. Clones were sequenced by immunoSEQ multiplex PCR, and TCRdb holds only the in-frame ones, with some missing. The sample contains roughly 13,000 clones, roughly 74% of which appear only once. Time point described: after neoadjuvant nivolumab, at surgical resection. J lost 7 bases, V lost 10 bases, and 9 bases had no gene match. The CDR3 extends over 12 amino acids. The germline gives CDR1 LNHDA, CDR2 SQIVND (reference sequence). The source was PBMCs, collected after nivolumab (anti-PD-1) treatment. This TCR came from a person aged 35 to 85 with oral cavity squamous cell carcinoma. The rearrangement uses TRBV19 and TRBJ1-1; 7 bases agree with TRBD1. CDR3: CATGARDSEAFF. The CDR3 DNA sequence: TGTGCCACCGGCGCCCGGGACAGTGAAGCTTTCTTT. Filled out from reference TRBV19 and TRBJ1-1, the complete variable domain reads DGGITQSPKYLFRKEGQNVTLSCEQNLNHDAMYWYRQDPGQGLRLIYYSQIVNDFQKGDIAEGYSVSREKKESFPLTVTSAQKNPTAFYLCATGARDSEAFFGQGTRLTVV.